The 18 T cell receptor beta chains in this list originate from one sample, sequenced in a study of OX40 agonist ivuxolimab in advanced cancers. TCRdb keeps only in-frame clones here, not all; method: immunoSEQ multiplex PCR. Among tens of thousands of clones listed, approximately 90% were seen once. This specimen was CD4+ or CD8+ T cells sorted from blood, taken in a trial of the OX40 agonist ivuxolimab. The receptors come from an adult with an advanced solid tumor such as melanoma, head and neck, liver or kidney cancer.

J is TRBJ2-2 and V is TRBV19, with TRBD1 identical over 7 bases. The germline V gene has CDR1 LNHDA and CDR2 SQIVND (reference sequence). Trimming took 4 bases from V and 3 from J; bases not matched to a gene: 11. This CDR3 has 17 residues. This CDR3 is CASSRPVGTAYTGELFF. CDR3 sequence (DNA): TGTGCCAGTAGTAGGCCGGTTGGGACAGCCTACACCGGGGAGCTGTTTTTT.

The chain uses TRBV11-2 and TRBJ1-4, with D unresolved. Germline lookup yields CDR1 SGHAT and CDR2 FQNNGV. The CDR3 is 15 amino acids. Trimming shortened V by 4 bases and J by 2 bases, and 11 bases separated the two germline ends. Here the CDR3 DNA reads TGTGCCAGCAGCTCGTCAGGACGGACTAATGAAAAACTGTTTTTT. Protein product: CASSSSGRTNEKLFF.

CDR3 sequence (DNA): TGTGCCAGCAGCCGCCTTCCCCAGGGGTCCTACAATGAGCAGTTCTTC. Protein sequence: CASSRLPQGSYNEQFF. The chain employs TRBV7-9 and TRBJ2-1, with a possible D match to TRBD1 (6 bases). The CDR3 totals 16 residues. V was pared by 5 bases and J by 1 base, with 15 bases between. Germline V gene lookup returns CDR1 SEHNR and CDR2 FQNEAQ (reference sequence).

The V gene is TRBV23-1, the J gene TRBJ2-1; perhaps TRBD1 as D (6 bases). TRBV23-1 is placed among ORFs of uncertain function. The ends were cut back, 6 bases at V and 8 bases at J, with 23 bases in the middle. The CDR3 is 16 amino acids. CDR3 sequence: CASSLTPGTRRYEQFF. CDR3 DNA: TGCGCCAGCAGCCTCACCCCCGGGACAAGGAGGTATGAGCAGTTCTTC.

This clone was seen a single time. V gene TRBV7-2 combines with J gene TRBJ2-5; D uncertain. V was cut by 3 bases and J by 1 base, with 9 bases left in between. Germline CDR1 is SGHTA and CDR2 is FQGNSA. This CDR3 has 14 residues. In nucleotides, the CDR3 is TGTGCCAGCAGCTTCTTCGCCGGCCAAGAGACCCAGTACTTC. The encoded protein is CASSFFAGQETQYF.

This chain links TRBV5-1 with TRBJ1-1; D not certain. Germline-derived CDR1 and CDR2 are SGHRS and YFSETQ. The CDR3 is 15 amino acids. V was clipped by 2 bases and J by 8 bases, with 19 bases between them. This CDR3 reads CASSFGNGVGEEAFF. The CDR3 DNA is TGCGCCAGCAGCTTCGGAAATGGGGTAGGCGAAGAAGCTTTCTTT.

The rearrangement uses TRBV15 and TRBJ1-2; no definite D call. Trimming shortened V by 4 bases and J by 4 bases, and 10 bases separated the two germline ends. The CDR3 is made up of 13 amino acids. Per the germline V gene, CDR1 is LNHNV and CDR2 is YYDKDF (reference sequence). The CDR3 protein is CATSKIASYGYTF. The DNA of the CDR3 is TGTGCCACCAGCAAAATAGCGTCCTATGGCTACACCTTC.

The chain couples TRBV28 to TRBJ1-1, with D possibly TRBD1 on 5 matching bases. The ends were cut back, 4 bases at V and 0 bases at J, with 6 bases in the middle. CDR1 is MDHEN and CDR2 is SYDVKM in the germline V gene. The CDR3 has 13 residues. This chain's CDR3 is CASSWTLNTEAFF. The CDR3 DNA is TGTGCCAGCAGTTGGACATTGAACACTGAAGCTTTCTTT.

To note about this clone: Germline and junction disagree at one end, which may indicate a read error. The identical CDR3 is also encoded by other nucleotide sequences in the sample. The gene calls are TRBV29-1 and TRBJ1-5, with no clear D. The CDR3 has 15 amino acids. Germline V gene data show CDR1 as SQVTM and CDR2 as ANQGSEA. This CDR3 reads CSVTLGSWSNQPQHF. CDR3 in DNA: TGCAGCGTGACGTTAGGGAGTTGGAGCAACCAGCCCCAGCATTTT.

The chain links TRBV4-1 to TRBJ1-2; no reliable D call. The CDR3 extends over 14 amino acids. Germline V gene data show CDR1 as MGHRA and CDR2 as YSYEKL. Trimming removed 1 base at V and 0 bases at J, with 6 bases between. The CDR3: CASSQGIANYGYTF. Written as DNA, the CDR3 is TGCGCCAGCAGCCAAGGGATAGCTAACTATGGCTACACCTTC.

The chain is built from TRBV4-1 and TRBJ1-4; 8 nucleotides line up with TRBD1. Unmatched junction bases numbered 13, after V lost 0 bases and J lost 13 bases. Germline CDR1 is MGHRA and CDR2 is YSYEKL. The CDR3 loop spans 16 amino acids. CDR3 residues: CASSQEGQGTRAGLFF. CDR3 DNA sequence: TGCGCCAGCAGCCAAGAAGGACAGGGAACCAGGGCGGGACTGTTTTTT.

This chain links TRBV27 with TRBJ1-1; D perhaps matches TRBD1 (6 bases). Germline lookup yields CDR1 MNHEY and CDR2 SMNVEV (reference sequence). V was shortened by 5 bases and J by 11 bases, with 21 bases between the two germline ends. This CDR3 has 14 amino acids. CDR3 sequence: CASSPTPTGRSAFF. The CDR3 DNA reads TGTGCCAGCAGTCCCACCCCCACAGGGAGGAGTGCTTTCTTT.

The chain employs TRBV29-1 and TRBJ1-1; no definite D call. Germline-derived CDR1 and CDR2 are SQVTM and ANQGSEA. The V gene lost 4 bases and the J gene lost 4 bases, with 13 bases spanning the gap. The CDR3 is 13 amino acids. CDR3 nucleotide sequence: TGCAGCGTTGGCCTCGTGGTAGGCACTGAAGCTTTCTTT. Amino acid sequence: CSVGLVVGTEAFF.

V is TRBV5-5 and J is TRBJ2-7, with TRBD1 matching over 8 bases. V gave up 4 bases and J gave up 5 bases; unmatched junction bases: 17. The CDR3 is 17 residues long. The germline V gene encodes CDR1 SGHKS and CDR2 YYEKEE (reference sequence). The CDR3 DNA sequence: TGTGCCAGCAGCCCGACCCCCTGGACAGGGAGGACGGACGAGCAGTACTTC. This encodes CASSPTPWTGRTDEQYF.

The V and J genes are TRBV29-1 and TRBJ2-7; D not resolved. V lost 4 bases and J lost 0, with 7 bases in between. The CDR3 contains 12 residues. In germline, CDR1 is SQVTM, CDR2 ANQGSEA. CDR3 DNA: TGCAGCGTTGGTACGTTCTCCTACGAGCAGTACTTC. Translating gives CSVGTFSYEQYF.

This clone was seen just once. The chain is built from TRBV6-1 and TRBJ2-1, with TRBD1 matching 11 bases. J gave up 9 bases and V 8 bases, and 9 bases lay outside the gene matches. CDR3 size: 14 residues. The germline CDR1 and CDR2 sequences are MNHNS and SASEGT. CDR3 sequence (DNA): TGTGCCAGCGTACGGACAGGGGGCTTTGTTGAGCAGTTCTTC. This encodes CASVRTGGFVEQFF.

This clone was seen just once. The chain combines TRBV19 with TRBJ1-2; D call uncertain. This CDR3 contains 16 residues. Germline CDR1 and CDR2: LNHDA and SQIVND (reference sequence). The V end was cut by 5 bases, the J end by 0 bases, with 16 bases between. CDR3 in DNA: TGTGCCAGTAGTCCGTTGGTAGGGAACTCTAACTATGGCTACACCTTC. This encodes CASSPLVGNSNYGYTF.

This CDR3 reads CATAQGPPYEQYF. DNA for the CDR3: TGTGCCACGGCCCAGGGGCCGCCCTACGAGCAGTACTTC. The chain couples TRBV25-1 to TRBJ2-7; weak D call: TRBD1 (6 bases). This CDR3 is built from 13 residues. Germline CDR1 reads MGHDK; CDR2 reads SYGVNS. V dropped 10 bases and J dropped 2 bases, with 15 bases sitting between them.